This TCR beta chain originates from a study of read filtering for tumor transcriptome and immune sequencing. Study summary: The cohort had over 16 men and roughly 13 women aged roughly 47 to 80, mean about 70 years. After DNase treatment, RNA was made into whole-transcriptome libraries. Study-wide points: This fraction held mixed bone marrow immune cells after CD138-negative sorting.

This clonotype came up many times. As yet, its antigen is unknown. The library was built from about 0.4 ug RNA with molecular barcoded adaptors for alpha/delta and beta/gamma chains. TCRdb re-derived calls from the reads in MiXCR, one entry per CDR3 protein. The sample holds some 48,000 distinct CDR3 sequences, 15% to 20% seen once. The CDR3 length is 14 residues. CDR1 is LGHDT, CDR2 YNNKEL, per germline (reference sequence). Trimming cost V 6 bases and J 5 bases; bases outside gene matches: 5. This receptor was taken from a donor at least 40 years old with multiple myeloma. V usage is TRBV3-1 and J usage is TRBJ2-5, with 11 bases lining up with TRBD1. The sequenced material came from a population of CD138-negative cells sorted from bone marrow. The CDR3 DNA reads TGTGCCAGCAGACGGACAGGGGGCAAGGAGACCCAGTACTTC. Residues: CASRRTGGKETQYF.